The clone carrying this TCR beta chain was found many times. Next came a second PCR, run for about 7 to 12 cycles, which used a sample-barcoded 5' primer along with a J-beta primer mix. Via MiXCR, TCRdb re-called the 5' RACE reads, giving one row per CDR3 protein. The sample yields about 830,000 distinct CDR3 sequences, roughly 50% seen once. These data come from a study of blood T cells in healthy people across ages. CDR1 and CDR2 from the germline V gene are MDHEN and SYDVKM. The germline V and J ends were trimmed by 7 bases and 6 bases, with 13 bases remaining between them. The CDR3 contains 12 residues.

The source is a man aged 30-40 years in good health. The sequenced sample consisted of blood. The genes are TRBV28 and TRBJ2-7; D is unclear. DNA for the CDR3: TGTGCCAGCACTACCTTGCCTAGCGAGCAGTACTTC. This translates into CASTTLPSEQYF.